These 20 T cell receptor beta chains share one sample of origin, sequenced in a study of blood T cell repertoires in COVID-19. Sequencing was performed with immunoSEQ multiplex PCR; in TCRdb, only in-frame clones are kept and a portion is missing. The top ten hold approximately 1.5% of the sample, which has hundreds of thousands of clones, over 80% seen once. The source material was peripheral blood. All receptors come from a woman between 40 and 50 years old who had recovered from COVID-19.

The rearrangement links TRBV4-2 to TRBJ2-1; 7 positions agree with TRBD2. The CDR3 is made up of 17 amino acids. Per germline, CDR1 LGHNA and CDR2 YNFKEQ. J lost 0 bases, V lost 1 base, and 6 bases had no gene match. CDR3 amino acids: CASSQGGGDRSYNEQFF. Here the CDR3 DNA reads TGTGCCAGCAGCCAAGGGGGAGGGGACCGCTCCTACAATGAGCAGTTCTTC.

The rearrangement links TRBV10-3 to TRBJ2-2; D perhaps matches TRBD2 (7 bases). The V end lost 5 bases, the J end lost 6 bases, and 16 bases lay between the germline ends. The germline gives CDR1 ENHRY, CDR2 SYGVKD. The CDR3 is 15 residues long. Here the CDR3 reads CAISTAGGASGELFF. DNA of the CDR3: TGTGCCATCAGTACCGCTGGGGGGGCTTCCGGGGAGCTGTTTTTT.

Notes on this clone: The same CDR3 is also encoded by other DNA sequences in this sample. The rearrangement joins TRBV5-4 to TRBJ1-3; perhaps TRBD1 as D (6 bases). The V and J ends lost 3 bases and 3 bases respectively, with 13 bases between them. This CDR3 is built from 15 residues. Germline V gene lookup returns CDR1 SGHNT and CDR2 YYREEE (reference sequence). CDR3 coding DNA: TGTGCCAGCAGCTCCCAGACAGGTCTTGGAAACACCATATATTTT. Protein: CASSSQTGLGNTIYF.

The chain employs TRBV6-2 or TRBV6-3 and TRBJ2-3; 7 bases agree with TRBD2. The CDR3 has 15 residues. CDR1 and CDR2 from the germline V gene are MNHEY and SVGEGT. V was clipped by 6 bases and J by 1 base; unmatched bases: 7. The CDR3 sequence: CASSRGGLGTDTQYF. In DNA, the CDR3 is TGTGCCAGCAGCCGGGGTGGACTAGGCACAGATACGCAGTATTTT.

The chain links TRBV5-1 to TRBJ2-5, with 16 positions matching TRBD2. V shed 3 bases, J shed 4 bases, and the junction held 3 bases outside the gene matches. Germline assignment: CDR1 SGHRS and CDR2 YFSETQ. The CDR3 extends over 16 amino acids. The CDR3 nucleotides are TGCGCCAGCAGCTGGGGACTAGCGGGGGGGCGAGAGACCCAGTACTTC. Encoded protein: CASSWGLAGGRETQYF. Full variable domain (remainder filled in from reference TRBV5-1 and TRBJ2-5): KAGVTQTPRYLIKTRGQQVTLSCSPISGHRSVSWYQQTPGQGLQFLFEYFSETQRNKGNFPGRFSGRQFSNSRSEMNVSTLELGDSALYLCASSWGLAGGRETQYFGPGTRLLVL.

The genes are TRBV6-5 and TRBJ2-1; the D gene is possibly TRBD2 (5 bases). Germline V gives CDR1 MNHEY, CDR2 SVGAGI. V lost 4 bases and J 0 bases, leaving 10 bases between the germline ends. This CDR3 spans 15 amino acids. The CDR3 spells CASSLGGPSYNEQFF. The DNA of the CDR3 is TGTGCCAGCAGTTTAGGCGGGCCCTCCTACAATGAGCAGTTCTTC.

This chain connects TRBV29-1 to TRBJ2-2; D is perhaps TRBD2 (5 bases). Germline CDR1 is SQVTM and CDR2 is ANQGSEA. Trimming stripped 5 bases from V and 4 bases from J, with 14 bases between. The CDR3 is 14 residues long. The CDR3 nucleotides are TGCAGCGTTCCCACTCGGGGAACCACCGGGGAGCTGTTTTTT. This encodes CSVPTRGTTGELFF.

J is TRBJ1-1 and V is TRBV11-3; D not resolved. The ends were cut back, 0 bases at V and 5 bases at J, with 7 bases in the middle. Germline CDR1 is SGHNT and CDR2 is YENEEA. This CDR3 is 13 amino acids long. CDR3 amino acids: CASSLDTGTEAFF. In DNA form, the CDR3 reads TGTGCCAGCAGCTTAGATACGGGGACTGAAGCTTTCTTT.

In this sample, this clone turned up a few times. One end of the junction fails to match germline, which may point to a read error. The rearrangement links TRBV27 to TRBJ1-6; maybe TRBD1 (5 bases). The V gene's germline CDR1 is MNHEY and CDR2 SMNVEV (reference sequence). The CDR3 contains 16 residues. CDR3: CASSLGTSGYKSPLHF. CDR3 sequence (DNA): TGTGCCAGCAGTCTCGGGACTTCGGGTTATAAGTCACCCCTCCACTTT.

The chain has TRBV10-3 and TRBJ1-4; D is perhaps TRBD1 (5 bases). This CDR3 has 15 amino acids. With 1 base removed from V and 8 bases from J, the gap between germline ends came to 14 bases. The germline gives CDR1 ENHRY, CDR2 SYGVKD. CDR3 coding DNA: TGTGCCATCAGTGAGTACCGACAGATAGCAGAAAAACTGTTTTTT. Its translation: CAISEYRQIAEKLFF.

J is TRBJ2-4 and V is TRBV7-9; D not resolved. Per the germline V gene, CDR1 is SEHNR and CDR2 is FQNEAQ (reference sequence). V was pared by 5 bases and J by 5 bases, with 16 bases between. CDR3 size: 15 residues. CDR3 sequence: CASSPPRVFENIQYF. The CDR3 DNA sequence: TGTGCCAGCAGCCCCCCACGGGTATTCGAAAACATTCAGTACTTC.

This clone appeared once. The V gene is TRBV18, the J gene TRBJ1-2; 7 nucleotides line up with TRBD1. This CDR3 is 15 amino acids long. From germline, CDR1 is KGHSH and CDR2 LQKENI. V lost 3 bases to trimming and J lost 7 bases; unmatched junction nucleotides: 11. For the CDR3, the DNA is TGTGCCAGCTCACCGACGGGGACAGCCCATATTGGCTACACCTTC. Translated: CASSPTGTAHIGYTF.

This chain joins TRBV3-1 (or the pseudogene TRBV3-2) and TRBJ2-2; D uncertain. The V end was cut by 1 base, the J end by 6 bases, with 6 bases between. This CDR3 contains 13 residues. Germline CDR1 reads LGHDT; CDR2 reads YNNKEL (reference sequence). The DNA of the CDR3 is TGTGCCAGCAGCCAAGGGGCTCCCGGGGAGCTGTTTTTT. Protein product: CASSQGAPGELFF.

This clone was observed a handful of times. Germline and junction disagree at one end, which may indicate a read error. For the CDR3, the DNA is TGTGCCAGCAGCCAAGTCGGATTACAGGGGGCTCGTGGTTTTTCTTTT. Protein sequence: CASSQVGLQGARGFSF. The chain couples TRBV4-2 to TRBJ1-1; 9 bases fit TRBD1. The CDR3 has 16 residues. Germline lookup yields CDR1 LGHNA and CDR2 YNFKEQ.

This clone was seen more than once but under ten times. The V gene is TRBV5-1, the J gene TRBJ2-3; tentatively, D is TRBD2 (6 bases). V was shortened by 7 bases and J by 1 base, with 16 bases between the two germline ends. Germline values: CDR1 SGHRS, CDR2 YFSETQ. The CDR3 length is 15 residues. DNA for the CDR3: TGCGCCAGCGCCCCTCTCCAGCGGGGCACAGATACGCAGTATTTT. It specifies CASAPLQRGTDTQYF.

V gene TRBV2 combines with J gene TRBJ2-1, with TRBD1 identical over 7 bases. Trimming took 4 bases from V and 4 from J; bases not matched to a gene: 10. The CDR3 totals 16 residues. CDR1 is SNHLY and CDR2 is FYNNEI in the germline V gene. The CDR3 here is CASSVGQAPGYNEQFF. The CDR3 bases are TGTGCCAGCAGTGTTGGACAGGCCCCGGGGTACAATGAGCAGTTCTTC.

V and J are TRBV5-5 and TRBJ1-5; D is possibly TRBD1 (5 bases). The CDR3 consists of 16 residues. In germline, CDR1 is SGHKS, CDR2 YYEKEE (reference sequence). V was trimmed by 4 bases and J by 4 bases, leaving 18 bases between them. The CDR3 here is CASSTSGVVRNQPQHF. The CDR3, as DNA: TGTGCCAGCAGCACCTCGGGGGTAGTTCGAAATCAGCCCCAGCATTTT.

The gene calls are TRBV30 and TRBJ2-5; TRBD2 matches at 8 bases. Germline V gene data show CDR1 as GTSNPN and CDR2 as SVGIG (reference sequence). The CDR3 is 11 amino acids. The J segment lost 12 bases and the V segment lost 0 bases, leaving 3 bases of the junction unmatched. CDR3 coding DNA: TGTGCCTGGAGTGTAGGGACTAGGGAGTACTTC. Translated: CAWSVGTREYF.

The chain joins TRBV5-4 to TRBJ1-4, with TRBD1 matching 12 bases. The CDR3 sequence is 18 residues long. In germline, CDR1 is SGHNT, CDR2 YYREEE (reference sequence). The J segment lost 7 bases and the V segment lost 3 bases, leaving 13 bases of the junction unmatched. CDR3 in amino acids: CASSSLPPGQGAGEKLFF. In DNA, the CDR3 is TGTGCCAGCAGCTCTCTACCCCCGGGACAGGGGGCGGGTGAAAAACTGTTTTTT. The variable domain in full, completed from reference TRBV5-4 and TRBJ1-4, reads ETGVTQSPTHLIKTRGQQVTLRCSSQSGHNTVSWYQQALGQGPQFIFQYYREEENGRGNFPPRFSGLQFPNYSSELNVNALELDDSALYLCASSSLPPGQGAGEKLFFGSGTQLSVL.

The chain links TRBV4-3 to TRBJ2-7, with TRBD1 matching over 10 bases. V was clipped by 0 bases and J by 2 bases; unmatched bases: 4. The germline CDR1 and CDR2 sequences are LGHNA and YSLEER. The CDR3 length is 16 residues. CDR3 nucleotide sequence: TGCGCCAGCAGCCAAGAGGGGACAGGGGCGCCCTACGAGCAGTACTTC. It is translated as CASSQEGTGAPYEQYF.